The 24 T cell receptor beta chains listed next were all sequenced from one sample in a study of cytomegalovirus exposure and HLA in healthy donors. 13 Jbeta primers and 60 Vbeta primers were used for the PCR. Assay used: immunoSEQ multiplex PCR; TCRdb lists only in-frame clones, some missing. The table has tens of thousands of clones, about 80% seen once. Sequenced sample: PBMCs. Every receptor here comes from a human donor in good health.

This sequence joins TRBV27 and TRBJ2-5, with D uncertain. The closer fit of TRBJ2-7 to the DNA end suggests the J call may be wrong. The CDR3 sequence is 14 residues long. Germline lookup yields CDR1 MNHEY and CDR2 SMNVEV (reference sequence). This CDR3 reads CASSSPGLAYEQYF. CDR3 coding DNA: TGTGCCAGCAGTTCTCCGGGCCTAGCCTACGAGCAGTACTTC.

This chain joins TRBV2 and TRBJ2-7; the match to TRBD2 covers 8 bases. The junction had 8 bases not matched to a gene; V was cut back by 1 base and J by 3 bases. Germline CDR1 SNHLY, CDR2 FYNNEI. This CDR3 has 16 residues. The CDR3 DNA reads TGTGCCAGCAGTGAAGTAGCCGAACTAGCGGACTACGAGCAGTACTTC. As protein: CASSEVAELADYEQYF.

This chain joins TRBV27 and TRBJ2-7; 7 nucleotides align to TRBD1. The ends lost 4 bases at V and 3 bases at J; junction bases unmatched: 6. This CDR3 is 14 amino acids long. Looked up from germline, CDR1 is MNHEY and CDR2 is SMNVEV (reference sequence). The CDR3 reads CASSYRDRHYEQYF. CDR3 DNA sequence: TGTGCCAGCAGTTACCGGGACAGACACTACGAGCAGTACTTC.

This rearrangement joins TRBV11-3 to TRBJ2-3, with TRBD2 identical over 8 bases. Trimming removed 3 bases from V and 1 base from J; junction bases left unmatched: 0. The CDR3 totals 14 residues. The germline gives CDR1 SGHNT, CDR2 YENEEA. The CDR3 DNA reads TGTGCCAGCAGCTTTAGCGGGGGCACAGATACGCAGTATTTT. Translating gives CASSFSGGTDTQYF.

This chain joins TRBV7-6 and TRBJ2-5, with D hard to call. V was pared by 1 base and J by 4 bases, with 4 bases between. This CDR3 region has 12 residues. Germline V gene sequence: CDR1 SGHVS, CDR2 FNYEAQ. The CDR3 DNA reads TGTGCCAGCAGCTTAGTCGGAGAGACCCAGTACTTC. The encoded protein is CASSLVGETQYF.

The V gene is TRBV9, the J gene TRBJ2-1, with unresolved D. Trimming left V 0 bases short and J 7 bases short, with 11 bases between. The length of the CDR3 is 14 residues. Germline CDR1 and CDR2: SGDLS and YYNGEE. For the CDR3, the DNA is TGTGCCAGCAGCGTAGTAGCTCCTGGGAATGAGCAGTTCTTC. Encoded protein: CASSVVAPGNEQFF.

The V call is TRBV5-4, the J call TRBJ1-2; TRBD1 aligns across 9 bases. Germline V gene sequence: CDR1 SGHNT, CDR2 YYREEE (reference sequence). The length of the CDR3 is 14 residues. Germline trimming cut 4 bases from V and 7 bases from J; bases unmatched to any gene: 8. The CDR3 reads CASSLDGTGFGYTF. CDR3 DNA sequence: TGTGCCAGCAGCCTAGACGGGACAGGGTTTGGCTACACCTTC. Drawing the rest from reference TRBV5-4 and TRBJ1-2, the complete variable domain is ETGVTQSPTHLIKTRGQQVTLRCSSQSGHNTVSWYQQALGQGPQFIFQYYREEENGRGNFPPRFSGLQFPNYSSELNVNALELDDSALYLCASSLDGTGFGYTFGSGTRLTVV.

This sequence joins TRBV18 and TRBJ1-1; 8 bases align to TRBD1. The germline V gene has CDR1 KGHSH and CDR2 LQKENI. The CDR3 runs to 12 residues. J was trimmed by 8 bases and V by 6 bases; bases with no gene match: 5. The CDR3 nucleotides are TGTGCCAGCTCCCTGGACAGGGACGAAGCTTTCTTT. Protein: CASSLDRDEAFF.

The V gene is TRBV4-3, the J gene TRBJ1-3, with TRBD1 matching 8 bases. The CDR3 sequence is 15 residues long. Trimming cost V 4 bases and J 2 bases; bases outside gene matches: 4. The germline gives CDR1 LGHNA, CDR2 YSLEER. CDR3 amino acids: CASSLATGAGNTIYF. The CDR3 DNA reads TGCGCCAGCAGCCTAGCGACAGGGGCTGGAAACACCATATATTTT.

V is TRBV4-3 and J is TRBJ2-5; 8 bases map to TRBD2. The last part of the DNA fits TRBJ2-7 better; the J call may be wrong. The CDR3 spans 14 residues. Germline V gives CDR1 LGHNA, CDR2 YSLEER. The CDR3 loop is CASGPTGGSYEQYF. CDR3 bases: TGCGCCAGCGGCCCAACGGGGGGGTCCTACGAGCAGTACTTC.

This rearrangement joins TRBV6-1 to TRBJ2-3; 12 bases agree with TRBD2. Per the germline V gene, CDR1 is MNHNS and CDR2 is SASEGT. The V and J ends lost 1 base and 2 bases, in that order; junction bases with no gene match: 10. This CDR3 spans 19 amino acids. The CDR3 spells CASSEGASGRVFSTDTQYF. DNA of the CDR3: TGTGCCAGCAGTGAAGGGGCTAGCGGGAGGGTTTTTTCCACAGATACGCAGTATTTT.

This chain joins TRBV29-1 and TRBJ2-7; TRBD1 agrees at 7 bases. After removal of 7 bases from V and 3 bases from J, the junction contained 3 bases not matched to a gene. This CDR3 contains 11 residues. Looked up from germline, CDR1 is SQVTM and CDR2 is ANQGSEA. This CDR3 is CSAGDSYEQYF. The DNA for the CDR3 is TGCAGCGCCGGGGACAGCTACGAGCAGTACTTC.

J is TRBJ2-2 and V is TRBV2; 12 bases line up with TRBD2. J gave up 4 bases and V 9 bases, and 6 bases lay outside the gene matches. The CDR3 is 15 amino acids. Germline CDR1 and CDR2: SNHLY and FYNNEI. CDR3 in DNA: TGTGCCAGTCGACTAGCGGGAGCGGGCACCGGGGAGCTGTTTTTT. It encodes CASRLAGAGTGELFF.

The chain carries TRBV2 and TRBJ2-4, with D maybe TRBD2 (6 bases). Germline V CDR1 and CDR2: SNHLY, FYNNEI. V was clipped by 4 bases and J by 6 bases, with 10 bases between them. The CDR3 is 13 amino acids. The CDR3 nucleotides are TGTGCCAGCAGTGGACTAGGACCAAACATTCAGTACTTC. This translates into CASSGLGPNIQYF.

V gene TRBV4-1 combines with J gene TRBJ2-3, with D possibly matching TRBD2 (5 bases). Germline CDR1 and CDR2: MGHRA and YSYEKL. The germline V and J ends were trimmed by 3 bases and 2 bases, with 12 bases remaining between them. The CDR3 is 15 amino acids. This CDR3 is CASSHDGVDTDTQYF. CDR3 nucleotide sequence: TGCGCCAGCAGCCACGACGGGGTAGACACAGATACGCAGTATTTT.

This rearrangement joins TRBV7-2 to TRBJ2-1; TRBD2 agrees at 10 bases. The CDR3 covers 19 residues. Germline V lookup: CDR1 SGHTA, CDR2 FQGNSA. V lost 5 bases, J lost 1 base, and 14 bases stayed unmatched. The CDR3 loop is CASSVGGSVSGGSYNEQFF. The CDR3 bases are TGTGCCAGCAGCGTCGGGGGCTCAGTTAGCGGGGGGTCCTACAATGAGCAGTTCTTC.

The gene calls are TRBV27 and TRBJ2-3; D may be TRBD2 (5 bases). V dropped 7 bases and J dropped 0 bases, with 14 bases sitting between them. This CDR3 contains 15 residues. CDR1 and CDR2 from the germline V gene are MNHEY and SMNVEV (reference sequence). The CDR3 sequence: CASTVRRTSTDTQYF. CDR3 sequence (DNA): TGTGCCAGCACCGTTAGACGGACTAGCACAGATACGCAGTATTTT.

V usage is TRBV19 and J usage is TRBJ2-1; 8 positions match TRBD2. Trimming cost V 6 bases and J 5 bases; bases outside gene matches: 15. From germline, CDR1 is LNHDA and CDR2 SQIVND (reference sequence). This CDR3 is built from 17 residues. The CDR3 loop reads CASRQSPGLGVNNEQFF. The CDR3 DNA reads TGTGCCAGTAGACAATCCCCGGGACTAGGAGTAAACAATGAGCAGTTCTTC.

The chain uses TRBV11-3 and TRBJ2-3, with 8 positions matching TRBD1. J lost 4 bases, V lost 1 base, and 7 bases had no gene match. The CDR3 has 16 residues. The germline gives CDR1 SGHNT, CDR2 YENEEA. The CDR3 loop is CASSLGAGGRADTQYF. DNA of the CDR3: TGTGCCAGCAGCTTAGGGGCAGGGGGCCGGGCAGATACGCAGTATTTT.

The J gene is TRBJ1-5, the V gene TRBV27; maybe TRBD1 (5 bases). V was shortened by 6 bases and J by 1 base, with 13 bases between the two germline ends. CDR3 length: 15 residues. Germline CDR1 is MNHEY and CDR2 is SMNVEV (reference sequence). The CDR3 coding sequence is TGTGCCAGCAGGAAATTACAGGCAAGCAATCAGCCCCAGCATTTT. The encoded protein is CASRKLQASNQPQHF.

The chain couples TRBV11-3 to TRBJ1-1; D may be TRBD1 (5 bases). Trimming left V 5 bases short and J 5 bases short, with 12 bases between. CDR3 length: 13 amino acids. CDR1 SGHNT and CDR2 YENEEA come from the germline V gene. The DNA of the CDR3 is TGTGCCAGCAGCCCCAGGGATTCGACTGAAGCTTTCTTT. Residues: CASSPRDSTEAFF.

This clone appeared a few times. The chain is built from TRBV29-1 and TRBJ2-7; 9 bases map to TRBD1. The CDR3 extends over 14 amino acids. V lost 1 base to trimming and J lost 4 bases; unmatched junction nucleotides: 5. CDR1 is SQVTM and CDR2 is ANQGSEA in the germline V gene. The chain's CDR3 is CSVEAGTGLYEQYF. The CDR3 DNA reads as TGCAGCGTTGAAGCCGGGACAGGGTTGTACGAGCAGTACTTC.

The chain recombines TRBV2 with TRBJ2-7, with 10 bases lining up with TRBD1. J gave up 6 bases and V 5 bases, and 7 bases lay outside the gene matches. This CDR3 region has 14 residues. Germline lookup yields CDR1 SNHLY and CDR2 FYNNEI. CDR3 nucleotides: TGTGCCAGCAGTACCGGGACAGGGGTCGGCGAGCAGTACTTC. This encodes CASSTGTGVGEQYF.

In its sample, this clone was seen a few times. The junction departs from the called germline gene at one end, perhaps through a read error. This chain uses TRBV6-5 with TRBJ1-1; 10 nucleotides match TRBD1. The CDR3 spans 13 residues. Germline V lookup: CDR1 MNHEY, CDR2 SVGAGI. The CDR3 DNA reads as TGTGCCAGCGGACAGGGGGTGAAGACTGAAGCTTTCTTT. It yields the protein CASGQGVKTEAFF.